This T cell receptor beta chain stems from a study of blood T cells in healthy people across ages. This CDR3 spans 11 amino acids. The V end lost 8 bases, the J end lost 5 bases, and 9 bases lay between the germline ends. Germline lookup yields CDR1 ENHRY and CDR2 SYGVKD. Study-wide findings and caveats: It was found that TCR beta diversity correlated strongly with the percentage of naive T cells.

The table lists this clonotype with a few counts. Its antigen remains unknown. Collection of 7.5 to 10 milliliters of peripheral blood was performed for each donor. Isolated PBMCs totaled at least 6.5 million in each sample. Each sample yielded at least 5 micrograms of PBMC total RNA. Sample-barcoded 5' priming and a J-beta primer mix drove a second PCR of 7 to 11 cycles. TCRdb processed the 5' RACE reads anew with MiXCR; each CDR3 protein has one entry. This table holds 2 million or so distinct CDR3 sequences, roughly 52% found once. Specimen: blood. The TCR sequence derives from a woman between 35 and 50 years old in good health. The rearrangement uses TRBV10-3 and TRBJ2-5, with D hard to call. The CDR3 DNA is TGTGCCATCGGGGTGGGGGAGACCCAGTACTTC. Encoded protein: CAIGVGETQYF.